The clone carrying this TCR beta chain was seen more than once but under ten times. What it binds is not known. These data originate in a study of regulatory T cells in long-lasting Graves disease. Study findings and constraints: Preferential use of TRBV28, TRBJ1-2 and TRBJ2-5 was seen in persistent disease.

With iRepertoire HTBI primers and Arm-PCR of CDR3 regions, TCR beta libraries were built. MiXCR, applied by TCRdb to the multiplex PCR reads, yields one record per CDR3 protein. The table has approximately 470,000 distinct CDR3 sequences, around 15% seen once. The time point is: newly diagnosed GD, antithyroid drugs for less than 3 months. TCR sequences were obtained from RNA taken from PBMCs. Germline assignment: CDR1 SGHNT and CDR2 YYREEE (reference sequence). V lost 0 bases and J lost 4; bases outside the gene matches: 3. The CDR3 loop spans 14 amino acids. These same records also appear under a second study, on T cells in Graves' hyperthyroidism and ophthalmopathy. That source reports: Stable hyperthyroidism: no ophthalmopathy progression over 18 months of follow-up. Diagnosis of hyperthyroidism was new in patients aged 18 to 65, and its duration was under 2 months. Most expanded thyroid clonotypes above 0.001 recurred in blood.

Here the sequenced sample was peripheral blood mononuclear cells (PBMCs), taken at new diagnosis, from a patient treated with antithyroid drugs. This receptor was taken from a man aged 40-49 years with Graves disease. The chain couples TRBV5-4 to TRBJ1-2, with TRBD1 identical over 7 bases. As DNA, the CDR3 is TGTGCCAGCAGCTTGGAGGGACAGTTCTATGGCTACACCTTC. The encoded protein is CASSLEGQFYGYTF.